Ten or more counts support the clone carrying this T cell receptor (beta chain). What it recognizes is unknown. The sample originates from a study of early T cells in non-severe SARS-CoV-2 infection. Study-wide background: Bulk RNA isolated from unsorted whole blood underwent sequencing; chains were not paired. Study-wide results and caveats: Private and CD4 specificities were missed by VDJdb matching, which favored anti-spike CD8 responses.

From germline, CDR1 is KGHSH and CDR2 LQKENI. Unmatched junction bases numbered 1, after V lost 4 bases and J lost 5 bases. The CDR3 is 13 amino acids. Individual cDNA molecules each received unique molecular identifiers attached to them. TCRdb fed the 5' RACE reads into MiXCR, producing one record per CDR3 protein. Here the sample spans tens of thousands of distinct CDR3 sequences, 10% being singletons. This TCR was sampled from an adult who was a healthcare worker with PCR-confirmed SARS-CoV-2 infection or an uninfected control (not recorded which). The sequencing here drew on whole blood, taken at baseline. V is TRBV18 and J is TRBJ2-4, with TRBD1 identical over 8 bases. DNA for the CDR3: TGTGCCAGCTCACTGACAGGGGAAAACATTCAGTACTTC. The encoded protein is CASSLTGENIQYF. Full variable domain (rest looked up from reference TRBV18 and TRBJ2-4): NAGVMQNPRHLVRRRGQEARLRCSPMKGHSHVYWYRQLPEEGLKFMVYLQKENIIDESGMPKERFSAEFPKEGPSILRIQQVVRGDSAAYFCASSLTGENIQYFGAGTRLSVL.